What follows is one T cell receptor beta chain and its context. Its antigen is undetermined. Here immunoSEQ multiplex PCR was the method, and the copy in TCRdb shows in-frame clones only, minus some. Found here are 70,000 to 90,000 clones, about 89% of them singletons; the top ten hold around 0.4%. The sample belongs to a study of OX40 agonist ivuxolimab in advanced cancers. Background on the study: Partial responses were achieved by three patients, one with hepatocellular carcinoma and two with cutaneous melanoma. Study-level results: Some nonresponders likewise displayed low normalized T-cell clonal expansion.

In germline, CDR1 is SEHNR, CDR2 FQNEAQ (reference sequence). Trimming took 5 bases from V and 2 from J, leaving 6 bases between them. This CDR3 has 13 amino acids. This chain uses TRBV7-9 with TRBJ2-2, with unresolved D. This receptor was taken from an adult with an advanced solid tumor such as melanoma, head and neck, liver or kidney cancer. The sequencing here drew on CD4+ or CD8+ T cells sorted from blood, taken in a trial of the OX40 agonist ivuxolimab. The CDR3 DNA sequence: TGTGCCAGCAGCGAGAGTAACACCGGGGAGCTGTTTTTT. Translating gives CASSESNTGELFF.